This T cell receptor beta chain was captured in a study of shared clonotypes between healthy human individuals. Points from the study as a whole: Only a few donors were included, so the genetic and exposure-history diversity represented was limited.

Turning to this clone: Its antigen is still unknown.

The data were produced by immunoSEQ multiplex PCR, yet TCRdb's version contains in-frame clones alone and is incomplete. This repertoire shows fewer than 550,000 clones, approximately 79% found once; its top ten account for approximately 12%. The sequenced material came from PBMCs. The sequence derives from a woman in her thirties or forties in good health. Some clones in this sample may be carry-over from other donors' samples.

The CDR3 loop is CASSPGHGDTEAFF. The DNA for the CDR3 is TGTGCCAGCAGTCCCGGGCATGGGGACACTGAAGCTTTCTTT. This sequence joins TRBV6-1 and TRBJ1-1; D gene ambiguous. The germline V gene has CDR1 MNHNS and CDR2 SASEGT. This CDR3 comprises 14 residues. V was pared by 5 bases and J by 3 bases, with 13 bases between.